This T cell receptor beta chain comes out of a study of glioma-infiltrating T cells after dendritic cell vaccination (dated by TCRdb to about 2016). With regard to the full study: The cohort included approximately 15 glioblastoma patients drawn from Phase I and II dendritic cell vaccination trials, of whom 9 were newly diagnosed and 6 had recurrent disease. Autologous tumor lysate-pulsed dendritic cell vaccination was administered to the patients between the early 2000s and the early 2010s. The vaccine consisted of monocyte-derived dendritic cells cultured seven to eight days with IL-4 and GM-CSF, then pulsed overnight with autologous tumor lysate. Each patient got three intradermal injections of the dendritic cell vaccine, spaced at biweekly intervals, in the arm below the axilla. In glioblastoma patients vaccinated with dendritic cells, deep sequencing of TCR beta CDR3 regions served to measure tumor-infiltrating lymphocyte content and to compare repertoires between tumor and blood. Survival after dendritic cell vaccination was correlated with TCR sequencing metrics, including TIL content and tumor-blood repertoire overlap.

Beyond this particular receptor, the publication reports: No direct relationship between TCR clonality and survival was found, suggesting that a diverse polyclonal response may matter. The TCR overlap response model with three groups was called speculative and said to need prospective validation. The cohort was small and heterogeneous, few patients had complete blood and tumor sets, and even fewer had initial-recurrent tumor pairs. After dendritic cell vaccination, a higher estimated pretreatment TIL content predicted longer time to progression and overall survival.

The sample's time point label, in plain terms: after dendritic cell vaccination, including at tumor progression/relapse. Patients were selected for having adequate residual fresh-frozen tumor tissue and more than two years of available survival data. Although molecular status otherwise differed among the glioblastoma patients, no patient had an isocitrate dehydrogenase mutation. PBMC were collected before vaccination, two weeks after the third vaccination, and at tumor progression if tumor progression occurred. Genomic DNA was extracted with the Qiagen DNeasy Blood extraction Kit. Compared with germline, V lacks 3 bases and J lacks 11 bases; bases without a gene match: 5. Per the germline V gene, SGDLS is the CDR1 and YYNGEE is the CDR2. There are 13 amino acids in the CDR3, from cysteine to phenylalanine inclusive. Only CDR3 DNA is held: 39 bases, read in frame from base 1. Using the immunoSEQ assay, TCRB CDR3 regions were amplified from 1.5 to 2 micrograms of genomic DNA, or from all available DNA when less than that was on hand. The multiplex PCR relied on 60 forward primers for TCR V beta segments and 13 reverse primers for J beta segments. Synthetic control templates were spiked into each sample at limiting dilution to estimate reads per starting template. Sequencing produced 87 bp reads on the Illumina HiSeq System. Per the source publication's procedure: PCR and sequencing errors were removed by a nearest neighbor algorithm that merged closely related sequences. TCR overlap was defined as the percentage of unique tumor TCR beta sequences that were also found in the peripheral blood of the same patient. Drawn from immuneACCESS, this table holds only the in-frame rearrangements with V and J called that TCRdb kept. Clones are partly lost; checked studies trace under half to an unresolved V gene and leave the rest unexplained. V, J and clone size derive from that table, while D and trimming were established from the DNA sequence. The sample has over 90,000 clones on record, around 80% of them singletons. Of the sample, around 5.4% falls within the top ten clones.

To note about this clone: What this receptor recognizes is not known. Nothing much larger sits one base from this clone, and base qualities are not available.

Recombination joined TRBV9 with TRBJ2-3; the junction holds 11 bases that match TRBD2. The clonotype comes from a human donor with glioblastoma. The sequenced sample was blood, obtained after dendritic cell vaccination. The CDR3 in this case is CASSELLAGEQYF. The DNA is TGTGCCAGCAGCGAACTACTAGCGGGAGAGCAGTATTTT.